The rows below give T cell receptor beta chains drawn from one sample of a study of cytomegalovirus exposure and HLA in healthy donors. The data were produced by immunoSEQ multiplex PCR, yet TCRdb's version contains in-frame clones alone and is incomplete. The sample lists about 100,000 clones, 75% to 85% seen once, with about 4.2% in the top ten. Sequences were obtained from PBMCs. These receptors originate from a woman in her forties or fifties in good health and CMV-seropositive. Each CDR3 is given with its conserved first and last residue. D genes are given only for firm matches. Only some rows state a clone size, as once, few, many or a class for expanded clones.

v_call	d_call	j_call	cdr3_length	clone_size	cdr3_nt	cdr3_aa
TRBV28	.	TRBJ1-1	14	.	TGTGCCAGCAGTAAGACAGCTTTGAACACTGAAGCTTTCTTT	CASSKTALNTEAFF
TRBV5-1	.	TRBJ2-1	15	.	TGCGCCAGCAGTCTCTTTAGCGGAGACTACAATGAGCAGTTCTTC	CASSLFSGDYNEQFF
TRBV5-1	.	TRBJ1-1	15	.	TGCGCCAGCAGGGAGGACGGTACCCGGTTCGGTGAAGCTTTCTTT	CASREDGTRFGEAFF
TRBV7-9	.	TRBJ2-7	11	.	TGTGCCAGCAGCTTCGCCTACGAGCAGTACTTC	CASSFAYEQYF
TRBV6-5	.	TRBJ2-7	14	.	TGTGCCAGCAGTTACTCGGTCCAGGACTACGAGCAGTACTTC	CASSYSVQDYEQYF
TRBV18	TRBD2	TRBJ2-7	14	few	TGTGCCAGCTCATCCTTGGGACTAGGGGTAGAGCAGTACTTC	CASSSLGLGVEQYF
TRBV6-1	TRBD1	TRBJ1-1	14	.	TGTGCCAGCAGTGCACAGGGGCAAAACACTGAAGCTTTCTTT	CASSAQGQNTEAFF
TRBV18	.	TRBJ1-3	16	few	TGTGCCAGCTCAGAGCGTCGGGGAGAGGCTGGAAACACCATATATTTT	CASSERRGEAGNTIYF
TRBV9	.	TRBJ2-7	15	.	TGTGCCAGCAGCGTAGATCCAGGGCTAACCTACGAGCAGTACTTC	CASSVDPGLTYEQYF
TRBV6-6	.	TRBJ1-5	16	.	TGTGCCAGCAGCTCAACCTCGCGGACTCAGAATCAGCCCCAGCATTTT	CASSSTSRTQNQPQHF
TRBV7-2	TRBD1	TRBJ1-1	15	.	TGTGCCAGCAGACGTAGACCGACAGGGACCACTGAAGCTTTCTTT	CASRRRPTGTTEAFF
TRBV5-1	TRBD1	TRBJ1-2	12	.	TGCGCCAGCAGCTCGACAGGGGCCGGCTACACCTTC	CASSSTGAGYTF
TRBV29-1	.	TRBJ2-7	12	once	TGCAGCGTTGGTGCTACGACCTACGAGCAGTACTTC	CSVGATTYEQYF
TRBV9	.	TRBJ2-1	14	.	TGTGCCAGCAGCATTGAAGCGGGCGGCAATGAGCAGTTCTTC	CASSIEAGGNEQFF
TRBV5-6	.	TRBJ1-2	14	.	TGTGCCAGCAGCTTTGAGTTAACTAACTATGGCTACACCTTC	CASSFELTNYGYTF
TRBV6-1	.	TRBJ1-5	15	.	TGTGCCAGCAGTTCCGGGGGGGCCACCAATCAGCCCCAGCATTTT	CASSSGGATNQPQHF
TRBV19	.	TRBJ1-5	16	.	TGTGCCACCGGAACGGGGGAGTGGTTTGTCAATCAGCCCCAGCATTTT	CATGTGEWFVNQPQHF